The clone carrying this TCR beta chain was seen a few times. The antigen remains unidentified. Using CD45RO/CCR7/CD25/CD127/CD95/CD27, CD4+ naive, central memory, regulatory and stem cell-like memory cells were sorted. The whole isolated RNA underwent reverse transcription, so sequencing captured expressed TCRB transcripts. Profiled with immunoSEQ multiplex PCR; TCRdb holds only in-frame clones, not every one. The table shows roughly 150,000 clones, with 8.5% to 10% occurring only once. This entry is derived from a study of beta chain features in type 1 diabetes. This CDR3 is built from 13 residues. Between the trimmed V and J ends, which lost 0 bases and 2 bases, there was a span of 5 bases. Germline CDR1 SEHNR, CDR2 FQNEAQ (reference sequence). Study-wide results and limits: Patients with Type 1 diabetes showed moderately but significantly shorter TCRB CDR3s in all four CD4+ subsets.

The specimen sequenced was central memory CD4+ T cells from blood. The sequence was obtained from a woman aged 25 to 45 with type 1 diabetes. The V call is TRBV7-9, the J call TRBJ2-7; TRBD1 is a possible D gene (5 bases). CDR3 amino acids: CASSLAGAYEQYF. The CDR3 nucleotides read TGTGCCAGCAGCTTAGCAGGGGCCTACGAGCAGTACTTC. The full variable domain, with the rest looked up from reference TRBV7-9 and TRBJ2-7, is DTGVSQNPRHKITKRGQNVTFRCDPISEHNRLYWYRQTLGQGPEFLTYFQNEAQLEKSRLLSDRFSAERPKGSFSTLEIQRTEQGDSAMYLCASSLAGAYEQYFGPGTRLTVT.